These 27 T cell receptor beta chains came from one sample sequenced in a study of cytomegalovirus exposure and HLA in healthy donors. 60 Vbeta and 13 Jbeta primers were used in PCR. The assay was immunoSEQ multiplex PCR, and TCRdb's table has in-frame clones only and misses some. The table has 150,000 to 200,000 clones, 80% to 90% seen once. Sequencing input: PBMCs. The receptors were gathered from a man aged 50 to 60 in good health and CMV-seropositive.

The chain combines TRBV28 with TRBJ2-5; D is possibly TRBD2 (5 bases). The end of the DNA is better explained by TRBJ2-7, so the J call may be wrong. Germline values: CDR1 MDHEN, CDR2 SYDVKM. The CDR3 is 15 amino acids. The CDR3, as DNA: TGTGCCAGCTCTACTTTTCTAGGGAGCTCCTACGAGCAGTACTTC. Protein: CASSTFLGSSYEQYF.

The chain uses TRBV2 and TRBJ1-4, with 9 bases that match TRBD1. V gave up 7 bases and J gave up 7 bases; unmatched junction bases: 7. In germline, CDR1 is SNHLY, CDR2 FYNNEI. The CDR3 contains 14 residues. CDR3 loop: CASIADRGGEKLFF. The CDR3 DNA reads as TGTGCCAGCATCGCGGACAGGGGAGGTGAAAAACTGTTTTTT.

A note on this clone: The same CDR3 can be traced to other DNA sequences in this sample. The J gene is TRBJ2-7, the V gene TRBV10-3, with a weak D call TRBD2 (7 bases). Looked up from germline, CDR1 is ENHRY and CDR2 is SYGVKD. Trimming pared 6 bases from V and 0 bases from J, leaving 12 bases between. The CDR3 runs 14 residues. The CDR3 sequence is CAIRGGTNSYEQYF. DNA of the CDR3: TGTGCCATCAGGGGAGGGACAAACTCCTACGAGCAGTACTTC.

This clone was counted between two and nine times. The J gene is TRBJ2-1, the V gene TRBV19; 8 positions match TRBD2. V lost 3 bases to trimming and J lost 8 bases; unmatched junction nucleotides: 15. This CDR3 is built from 17 residues. Per the germline V gene, CDR1 is LNHDA and CDR2 is SQIVND (reference sequence). This CDR3 reads CASSIAFGGAGVYEQFF. For the CDR3, the DNA is TGTGCCAGTAGTATTGCCTTCGGGGGGGCGGGGGTGTATGAGCAGTTCTTC.

This sequence joins TRBV27 and TRBJ2-2, with a weak D call TRBD1 (5 bases). Trimming pared 5 bases from V and 2 bases from J, leaving 9 bases between. The CDR3 runs to 14 residues. Germline V gene sequence: CDR1 MNHEY, CDR2 SMNVEV (reference sequence). The CDR3 here is CASSKGLNTGELFF. The CDR3 DNA follows: TGTGCCAGCAGTAAGGGGCTAAACACCGGGGAGCTGTTTTTT.

The rearrangement links TRBV5-1 to TRBJ2-5, with D perhaps matching TRBD1 (6 bases). Trimming cost V 4 bases and J 5 bases, with 15 bases left between them. Germline V gene sequence: CDR1 SGHRS, CDR2 YFSETQ. This CDR3 is built from 14 residues. The CDR3 bases are TGCGCCAGCAGCCCGGGACACGAGAAGGAGACCCAGTACTTC. Its translation is CASSPGHEKETQYF.

This chain uses TRBV5-1 with TRBJ1-1, with D possibly matching TRBD1 (5 bases). Germline V gene lookup returns CDR1 SGHRS and CDR2 YFSETQ. This CDR3 contains 16 residues. Between the trimmed V and J ends, which lost 0 bases and 1 base, there was a span of 13 bases. The CDR3 protein is CASSLGAGGENTEAFF. CDR3 in DNA: TGCGCCAGCAGCTTGGGTGCCGGGGGGGAGAACACTGAAGCTTTCTTT.

The chain combines TRBV23-1 with TRBJ2-7, with 10 bases fitting TRBD1. TRBV23-1 is designated an ORF whose function remains uncertain. The CDR3 consists of 13 residues. The trim removed 6 bases at V and 3 bases at J, leaving 2 bases unmatched. The chain's CDR3 is CASSRDRGYEQYF. CDR3 nucleotide sequence: TGCGCCAGCAGCCGGGACAGGGGCTACGAGCAGTACTTC.

CDR3 region: CASRDYQETQYF. CDR3 in DNA: TGTGCCAGCCGAGACTACCAAGAGACCCAGTACTTC. The J gene is TRBJ2-5, the V gene TRBV2; D gene uncertain. CDR3 size: 12 residues. Trimming removed 8 bases at V and 0 bases at J, with 7 bases between. In germline, CDR1 is SNHLY, CDR2 FYNNEI.

The chain uses TRBV28 and TRBJ2-3; D unclear. The CDR3 consists of 14 residues. V was trimmed by 5 bases and J by 7 bases, leaving 16 bases between them. The germline CDR1 and CDR2 sequences are MDHEN and SYDVKM. This CDR3 is CASSLPGTPNTQYF. The CDR3 DNA reads TGTGCCAGCAGTCTCCCAGGTACACCGAATACGCAGTATTTT.

The chain employs TRBV19 and TRBJ1-2; 8 bases line up with TRBD1. Looked up from germline, CDR1 is LNHDA and CDR2 is SQIVND (reference sequence). The CDR3 has 13 amino acids. J lost 7 bases, V lost 6 bases, and 7 bases had no gene match. CDR3 sequence: CASSQDREGGYTF. CDR3 bases: TGTGCCAGTAGCCAGGACAGGGAGGGTGGCTACACCTTC.

A few counts support this clone. The V and J genes are TRBV6-5 and TRBJ2-2; TRBD2 matches 7 bases. V lost 10 bases to trimming and J lost 4 bases; unmatched junction nucleotides: 6. The CDR3 contains 13 residues. Germline V gives CDR1 MNHEY, CDR2 SVGAGI. The CDR3 bases are TGTGCCATCGCGGGAGCGGTCACCGGGGAGCTGTTTTTT. It translates to CAIAGAVTGELFF.

The chain has TRBV5-3 and TRBJ2-3; 10 positions match TRBD2. TRBV5-3 is identified as an open reading frame with a role that is uncertain. The V and J ends lost 10 bases and 5 bases, in that order; junction bases with no gene match: 16. CDR3 length: 16 residues. The CDR3 protein is CAYRALAGAPVDTQYF. CDR3 sequence (DNA): TGTGCCTATCGGGCGCTAGCGGGGGCCCCGGTAGATACGCAGTATTTT.

The chain has TRBV7-2 and TRBJ2-7, with D maybe TRBD2 (6 bases). The CDR3 totals 17 residues. V lost 1 base, J lost 4 bases, and 20 bases lay in between. In germline, CDR1 is SGHTA, CDR2 FQGNSA. The CDR3 sequence: CASSLGSEGRRRYEQYF. CDR3 nucleotides: TGTGCCAGCAGCTTAGGCTCGGAGGGAAGGAGGCGATACGAGCAGTACTTC.

This clone was counted a single time. The V and J genes are TRBV29-1 and TRBJ2-6; D is ambiguous. Per the germline V gene, CDR1 is SQVTM and CDR2 is ANQGSEA. Trimming removed 3 bases from V and 4 bases from J, with 10 bases in between. The CDR3 has 14 amino acids. CDR3 DNA: TGCAGCGTTGAGTCGCAAGCCGGGGCCAACGTCCTGACTTTC. This sequence encodes CSVESQAGANVLTF.

The rearrangement links TRBV7-9 to TRBJ2-7, with a weak D call TRBD1 (6 bases). The germline V gene encodes CDR1 SEHNR and CDR2 FQNEAQ (reference sequence). With 11 bases removed from V and 2 bases from J, the gap between germline ends came to 16 bases. The CDR3 length is 13 residues. The CDR3 bases are TGTGCCGGAGCCTCAGGGGAGCCCTACGAGCAGTACTTC. This gives the protein CAGASGEPYEQYF.

The chain couples TRBV4-3 to TRBJ2-3; 8 bases are a match to TRBD2. Looked up from germline, CDR1 is LGHNA and CDR2 is YSLEER. The CDR3 runs to 17 residues. The V gene end was trimmed by 0 bases and the J gene end by 1 base; junction bases not matched to a gene: 6. CDR3: CASSQDRSGGGTDTQYF. CDR3 bases: TGCGCCAGCAGCCAAGATAGGAGCGGGGGCGGCACAGATACGCAGTATTTT.

The chain has TRBV6-4 and TRBJ1-3, with D possibly TRBD1 on 6 matching bases. Germline CDR1 MRHNA, CDR2 SNTAGT. This CDR3 is built from 16 residues. The V gene lost 3 bases and the J gene lost 0 bases, with 12 bases spanning the gap. The CDR3 DNA reads TGTGCCAGCAGTGAGGACAGCCCAAGCTCTGGAAACACCATATATTTT. Its translation: CASSEDSPSSGNTIYF.

This clone has only one observation. The chain carries TRBV2 and TRBJ1-3, with D possibly being TRBD1 (6 bases). Germline values: CDR1 SNHLY, CDR2 FYNNEI. The CDR3 sequence is 14 residues long. The V gene lost 6 bases and the J gene lost 0 bases, with 9 bases spanning the gap. In DNA, the CDR3 is TGTGCCAGCAGCTCAGGGGACTCTGGAAACACCATATATTTT. It encodes CASSSGDSGNTIYF.

This clone occurred a few times. The chain links TRBV7-2 to TRBJ2-5; 13 nucleotides line up with TRBD2. Trimming at V came to 1 base and at J to 4 bases, leaving 6 bases not matched to a gene. The CDR3 contains 17 residues. Germline CDR1 SGHTA, CDR2 FQGNSA. CDR3 region: CASSLVAGLAGTETQYF. The CDR3 region has the DNA TGTGCCAGCAGCTTAGTCGCGGGACTAGCGGGGACAGAGACCCAGTACTTC.

The chain is built from TRBV5-4 and TRBJ2-7; TRBD1 matches at 8 bases. Germline CDR1 and CDR2: SGHNT and YYREEE (reference sequence). V lost 0 bases and J lost 6; bases outside the gene matches: 11. CDR3 length equals 16 residues. CDR3 bases: TGTGCCAGCAGCTTGGGGGGCTTACAGGGGGTGCGCGAGCAGTACTTC. Translation gives CASSLGGLQGVREQYF.

With regard to this clone: The junction and the germline gene differ at one end; a read error may be behind it. This sequence joins TRBV7-2 and TRBJ2-6; D perhaps matches TRBD2 (7 bases). The CDR3 runs 16 residues. CDR1 and CDR2 from the germline V gene are SGHTA and FQGNSA. CDR3 amino acids: CASSIFRNAGANGLTF. The CDR3 bases are TGTGCCAGCAGTATTTTTAGGAATGCGGGGGCCAACGGCCTGACTTTC. Full variable domain (outside the CDR3, taken from reference TRBV7-2 and TRBJ2-6): GAGVSQSPSNKVTEKGKDVELRCDPISGHTALYWYRQSLGQGLEFLIYFQGNSAPDKSGLPSDRFSAERTGGSVSTLTIQRTQQEDSAVYLCASSIFRNAGANGLTFGAGSRLTVL.

J is TRBJ2-3 and V is TRBV19, with D perhaps TRBD2 (5 bases). CDR1 and CDR2 (germline): LNHDA, SQIVND (reference sequence). The CDR3 loop spans 14 amino acids. V was trimmed by 6 bases and J by 0 bases, leaving 10 bases between them. The DNA of the CDR3 is TGTGCCAGTAGCGATTGGACTAGCACAGATACGCAGTATTTT. Residues: CASSDWTSTDTQYF.

The V call is TRBV4-3, the J call TRBJ1-1, with D possibly being TRBD1 (6 bases). V lost 0 bases, J lost 11 bases, and 13 bases lay in between. Germline lookup yields CDR1 LGHNA and CDR2 YSLEER. The CDR3 is made up of 13 amino acids. The CDR3 sequence is CASSQETGLWAFF. The CDR3 DNA reads as TGCGCCAGCAGCCAAGAAACAGGGCTGTGGGCTTTCTTT.

The chain couples TRBV5-8 to TRBJ2-3; D is unclear. The CDR3 has 14 residues. Germline V gene sequence: CDR1 SGHTS, CDR2 YDEGEE. V lost 0 bases to trimming and J lost 3 bases, with 8 bases between them. Written as DNA, the CDR3 is TGTGCCAGCAGCTTGGGGGTGAGGACAGATACGCAGTATTTT. Its translation is CASSLGVRTDTQYF.

The chain has TRBV28 and TRBJ1-1; D not certain. This CDR3 contains 15 residues. V lost 3 bases to trimming and J lost 1 base, with 12 bases between them. Germline assignment: CDR1 MDHEN and CDR2 SYDVKM. The CDR3 reads CASSFSDYWNTEAFF. The CDR3 nucleotides are TGTGCCAGCAGTTTTTCGGACTATTGGAACACTGAAGCTTTCTTT.

The rearrangement uses TRBV28 and TRBJ2-7; the D is unclear. V was cut by 5 bases and J by 4 bases, with 12 bases left in between. This CDR3 has 13 residues. Germline CDR1 reads MDHEN; CDR2 reads SYDVKM. CDR3 nucleotides: TGTGCCAGCAGTCAAAAAGCACGGTACGAGCAGTACTTC. Its translation: CASSQKARYEQYF.